This TCR beta chain is drawn from a study of shared clonotypes between healthy human individuals. Turning to the study itself: Three plates were used per donor for CD4 naive, three for CD4 memory, two for CD8 naive and one for CD8 memory.

Using immunoSEQ multiplex PCR, the repertoire was profiled, and TCRdb retains in-frame clones only, with some absent. The sample lists 2 million to 2.5 million clones, roughly 90% seen once, with approximately 0.41% in the top ten. Findings and limits, study-wide: Tissue TCR repertoires likely differ from these blood-only repertoires.

A split of CD4+ cells into CD45RA+ naive and CD45RA-negative memory subsets was performed. The germline V gene has CDR1 GTSNPN and CDR2 SVGIG (reference sequence). The ends were cut back, 2 bases at V and 4 bases at J, with 14 bases in the middle. This CDR3 is 14 amino acids long. Of note for this clone: Its target is not known.

What was sequenced was naive CD4+ T cells from PBMCs. Specified subset: CD45RA+ positively selected. This TCR was sampled from a man younger than 30 in good health. Some clones in this sample may be carry-over from other donors' samples. The rearrangement uses TRBV30 and TRBJ1-1; no clear D. The CDR3 is CAWSTWSGGTEAFF. CDR3 nucleotide sequence: TGTGCCTGGAGTACTTGGTCGGGAGGCACTGAAGCTTTCTTT. Complete variable domain (other parts from reference TRBV30 and TRBJ1-1): SQTIHQWPATLVQPVGSPLSLECTVEGTSNPNLYWYRQAAGRGLQLLFYSVGIGQISSEVPQNLSASRPQDRQFILSSKKLLLSDSGFYLCAWSTWSGGTEAFFGQGTRLTVV.